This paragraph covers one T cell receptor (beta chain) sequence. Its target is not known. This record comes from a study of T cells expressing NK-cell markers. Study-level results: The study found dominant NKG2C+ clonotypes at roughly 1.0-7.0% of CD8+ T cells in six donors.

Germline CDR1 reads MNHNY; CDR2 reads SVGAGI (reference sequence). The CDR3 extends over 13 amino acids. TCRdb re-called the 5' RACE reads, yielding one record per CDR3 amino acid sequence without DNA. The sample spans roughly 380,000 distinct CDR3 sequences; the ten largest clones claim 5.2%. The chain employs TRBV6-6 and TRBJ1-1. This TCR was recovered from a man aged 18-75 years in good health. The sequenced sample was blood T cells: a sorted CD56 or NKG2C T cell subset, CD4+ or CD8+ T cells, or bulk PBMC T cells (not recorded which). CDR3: CASRDTLNTEAFF.